The present T cell receptor (beta chain) was sequenced within a study of blood T cell repertoires in COVID-19. The overall study: Acute and convalescent COVID-19 specimens originated in the United States, Italy and Spain. Sources were T cells, B-cell-depleted T cells, or PBMCs; the material itself was cDNA or gDNA.

This CDR3 spans 14 amino acids. Per the germline V gene, CDR1 is LNHDA and CDR2 is SQIVND (reference sequence). V lost 2 bases and J lost 4; bases outside the gene matches: 2. Authors' analysis steps: Estimates of nucleated cell counts were drawn from the amplification of reference gene primers. Sequencing used immunoSEQ multiplex PCR; TCRdb keeps in-frame clones, though not all of them. V and J calls and clone size are as listed in that table; D and trimming were resolved from the DNA. The sample carries about 300,000 clones, 89% recorded once. Enrolled during active infection, Seattle patients were then followed longitudinally.

The sequenced sample consisted of peripheral blood. This clonotype originated in a woman aged 30 to 39 with COVID-19, enrolled during active disease. The chain carries TRBV19 and TRBJ1-1, with TRBD1 matching 9 bases. For the CDR3, the DNA is TGTGCCAGTAGTATATGGACAGGGGTCACTGAAGCTTTCTTT. Translated, it gives CASSIWTGVTEAFF. Supplemented by reference TRBV19 and TRBJ1-1, the full variable domain reads DGGITQSPKYLFRKEGQNVTLSCEQNLNHDAMYWYRQDPGQGLRLIYYSQIVNDFQKGDIAEGYSVSREKKESFPLTVTSAQKNPTAFYLCASSIWTGVTEAFFGQGTRLTVV.